The 6 T cell receptor beta chains given below trace back to one sample, sequenced in a study of tissue T cells after allogeneic stem cell transplantation. As for time point: mouse harvest day 14 after allogeneic transplant. The graft held 10^6 splenic CD5+ T cells and 10^7 T-cell-depleted bone marrow cells. Generated by immunoSEQ multiplex PCR, the TCRdb table keeps only in-frame clones and is missing some. The sample comprises some 3,500 clones, approximately 45% of which are singletons, and 20% to 25% rests with the top ten. Sequencing was carried out using gut tissue. Receptors originate from a female BALB/c mouse given C57BL/6 T cells with graft-versus-host disease after an allogeneic hematopoietic cell transplant.

As for this clone: Genes here carry mouse names. The CDR3 extends 1 residue past the end of the read, so its final part is completed from the germline J gene. V gene TRBV26 combines with J gene TRBJ2-7; 11 bases line up with TRBD2. V gave up 8 bases and J gave up 1 base; unmatched junction bases: 1. The V gene's germline CDR1 is KGHPV and CDR2 FQNQEV (reference sequence). The CDR3 runs to 13 residues. The CDR3 bases that were read are TGTGCCAGCGGGGACTGGGGGTCCTATGAACAGTAC. This codes for CASGDWGSYEQY. The whole CDR3 region reads CASGDWGSYEQYF.

For this clone: Germline and genes: mouse. Read data end 1 residue before the CDR3 end; the end is taken from the germline J gene. The chain has TRBV12-2 and TRBJ2-2; D gene unclear. Germline CDR1 reads SGHLS; CDR2 reads HYDKME. V lost 0 bases, J lost 3 bases, and 7 bases lay in between. The CDR3 runs 14 residues. The CDR3 sequence is CASSLVGDTGQLYF. Partial CDR3 DNA: TGTGCCAGCTCTCTCGTGGGAGACACCGGGCAGCTCTAC.

Comments on this clone: Gene names refer to mouse genes. The read ends 1 residue before the CDR3 terminus; that terminus is restored from the germline J gene. V usage is TRBV12-1 and J usage is TRBJ1-1; D not resolved. Per the germline V gene, CDR1 is SGHSN and CDR2 is HYEKVE. The CDR3 totals 11 residues. Trimming removed 1 base from V and 10 bases from J, with 9 bases in between. CDR3 in amino acids: CASSLDGRVFF. CDR3 DNA, as far as it was read: TGTGCCAGCTCTCTGGACGGGAGAGTCTTC.

This clone rates as medium-sized. The germline and genes are mouse ones. The sequenced fragment ends 1 residue before the CDR3 boundary, so the rest is inferred from the germline J gene. The chain combines TRBV26 with TRBJ1-3; tentatively, D is TRBD1 (6 bases). The V end lost 4 bases, the J end lost 0 bases, and 13 bases lay between the germline ends. Germline CDR1 reads KGHPV; CDR2 reads FQNQEV (reference sequence). CDR3 length: 16 residues. CDR3 sequence reads: CASSPPGQYSGNTLYF. The sequenced CDR3 bases are TGTGCCAGCAGTCCCCCGGGACAATATTCTGGAAATACGCTCTAT.

Concerning this clone itself: These gene names are mouse names. The read ends 1 residue before the CDR3 terminus; that terminus is restored from the germline J gene. The rearrangement links TRBV3 to TRBJ1-1, with D possibly TRBD1 on 6 matching bases. The CDR3 contains 14 residues. Germline V CDR1 and CDR2: SNHLY, FYNGKV (reference sequence). V dropped 1 base and J dropped 4 bases, with 10 bases sitting between them. The part of the CDR3 DNA that was read is TGTGCCAGCAGCTTAGGGGGACATTTCACAGAAGTCTTC. This translates into CASSLGGHFTEVF. The full-length CDR3 reads as CASSLGGHFTEVFF.

By frequency in the sample, this clone is medium-sized. Mouse names are used for the genes. The read comes to an end 1 residue before the CDR3 does, leaving the germline J gene to fill in the end. V is TRBV16 and J is TRBJ2-7; D may be TRBD1 (6 bases). The V end lost 1 base, the J end lost 0 bases, and 7 bases lay between the germline ends. In germline, CDR1 is SGHSA, CDR2 FRNQAP. The CDR3 is 14 residues long. CDR3 DNA, as far as it was read: TGTGCAAGCAGCTTAGCGACAGGCTCCTATGAACAGTAC. Residues: CASSLATGSYEQY. From start to end, the CDR3 is CASSLATGSYEQYF.